Listed here is a single T cell receptor beta chain. Germline assignment: CDR1 SEHNR and CDR2 FQNEAQ (reference sequence). Trimming left V 0 bases short and J 2 bases short, with 15 bases between. CDR3 length: 17 residues. This entry is derived from a study of cytomegalovirus exposure and HLA in healthy donors. The PCR employed 60 Vbeta primers together with 13 Jbeta primers. Profiling relied on immunoSEQ multiplex PCR, and the TCRdb table lists in-frame clones only, not all of them. The sample lists roughly 90,000 clones; 78% were seen once. The sequenced sample consisted of PBMCs. This chain joins TRBV7-9 and TRBJ2-3, with a weak D call TRBD1 (6 bases). This clonotype was obtained from a woman aged 40 to 50 in good health and CMV-seropositive. In DNA form, the CDR3 reads TGTGCCAGCAGCTTAGCCAACCCGGGACAAGCCACAGATACGCAGTATTTT. It yields the protein CASSLANPGQATDTQYF.